These 18 T cell receptor beta chains originate from one sample sequenced in a study of T-cell reconstitution after alpha-beta-depleted transplantation in children. Researchers prepared the TCRbeta library using unique molecular identifiers, the study reports. One entry per CDR3 protein, called by TCRdb with MiXCR from the PCR reads. The repertoire consists of about 190,000 distinct CDR3 sequences, with about 6.4% occurring once and the leading ten covering 3%. The sample here was PBMCs from the stem cell graft donor, taken from the stem cell graft. These receptors originate from a human donor who donated a stem cell graft to a child with Wiskott-Aldrich syndrome.

In this sample, this clonotype turned up a few times. The V and J genes are TRBV5-1 and TRBJ2-3; D may match TRBD1 or TRBD2 (7 bases each). With 4 bases removed from V and 4 bases from J, the gap between germline ends came to 16 bases. Germline CDR1 is SGHRS and CDR2 is YFSETQ. This CDR3 is 15 amino acids long. The CDR3 coding sequence is TGCGCCAGCAGCCCAGGGGGGGTATCGTCAGATACGCAGTATTTT. It is translated as CASSPGGVSSDTQYF.

The chain combines TRBV7-6 with TRBJ2-6; D gene uncertain. The CDR3 has 18 amino acids. The V end lost 3 bases, the J end lost 0 bases, and 15 bases lay between the germline ends. The germline V gene has CDR1 SGHVS and CDR2 FNYEAQ. CDR3 in amino acids: CASSLFPSGRSGANVLTF. CDR3 DNA: TGTGCCAGCAGCTTGTTCCCGTCCGGCCGCTCTGGGGCCAACGTCCTGACTTTC.

This clonotype came up many times. The chain recombines TRBV20-1 with TRBJ2-7; D unclear. There are 14 residues in the CDR3. V was shortened by 6 bases and J by 2 bases, with 17 bases between the two germline ends. The germline CDR1 and CDR2 sequences are DFQATT and SNEGSKA (reference sequence). For the CDR3, the DNA is TGCAGTGCCCCGAAATTGGATGTGACCTACGAGCAGTACTTC. It encodes CSAPKLDVTYEQYF.

This clonotype occurred many times. The CDR3 is CSARDGPGANVLTF. The CDR3 DNA sequence: TGCAGCGCCCGGGACGGACCTGGGGCCAACGTCCTGACTTTC. The rearrangement joins TRBV29-1 to TRBJ2-6, with D perhaps given as TRBD1 or TRBD2 (5 bases each). This CDR3 comprises 14 residues. Germline CDR1 is SQVTM and CDR2 is ANQGSEA. Trimming left V 7 bases short and J 2 bases short, with 12 bases between.

This clonotype appeared many times. The CDR3 DNA is TGTGCCAGCTCACTCATCCAAGATGCAGGTCAAGGTGAGCAGTTCTTC. Its translation: CASSLIQDAGQGEQFF. The chain uses TRBV18 and TRBJ2-1, with D hard to call. This CDR3 region has 16 residues. Trimming pared 4 bases from V and 9 bases from J, leaving 22 bases between. Germline CDR1 reads KGHSH; CDR2 reads LQKENI. The whole variable domain, remainder taken from reference TRBV18 and TRBJ2-1, is NAGVMQNPRHLVRRRGQEARLRCSPMKGHSHVYWYRQLPEEGLKFMVYLQKENIIDESGMPKERFSAEFPKEGPSILRIQQVVRGDSAAYFCASSLIQDAGQGEQFFGPGTRLTVL.

The chain carries TRBV7-6 and TRBJ1-2; D is ambiguous. The length of the CDR3 is 15 residues. V dropped 1 base and J dropped 4 bases, with 13 bases sitting between them. From germline, CDR1 is SGHVS and CDR2 FNYEAQ. In DNA, the CDR3 is TGTGCCAGCAGCTTAGACCCGGGTATCGGCTATGGCTACACCTTC. Translation gives CASSLDPGIGYGYTF.

This clonotype was observed at least ten times. The J gene is TRBJ2-7, the V gene TRBV12-3 or TRBV12-4; D is tentatively TRBD1 or TRBD2 (7 bases each). The CDR3 consists of 15 residues. Trimming removed 3 bases at V and 5 bases at J, with 17 bases between. The CDR3 nucleotides are TGTGCCAGCAGTTTGGAGGCAGGGAGGGGGCACGAGCAGTACTTC. Amino acid sequence: CASSLEAGRGHEQYF.

This clonotype was found many times. The chain couples TRBV10-1 to TRBJ2-3, with a weak D call TRBD2 (5 bases). The ends were cut back, 6 bases at V and 4 bases at J, with 8 bases in the middle. This CDR3 has 12 residues. CDR1 WNHNN and CDR2 SYGVQD come from the germline V gene (reference sequence). CDR3 in DNA: TGCGCCAGCAGCAAGGGAGCAGATACGCAGTATTTT. It yields the protein CASSKGADTQYF.

This clonotype was recorded at least ten times. V usage is TRBV24-1 and J usage is TRBJ1-2, with D unresolved. The CDR3 sequence is 12 residues long. V lost 3 bases, J lost 7 bases, and 8 bases lay in between. Germline CDR1 is KGHDR and CDR2 is SFDVKD. The CDR3 is CATSDGSGGYTF. Written as DNA, the CDR3 is TGTGCCACCAGTGATGGGTCGGGTGGCTACACCTTC.

This clonotype was seen many times. This rearrangement joins TRBV12-3 or TRBV12-4 to TRBJ1-1; the D is unclear. V dropped 4 bases and J dropped 3 bases, with 12 bases sitting between them. The CDR3 contains 14 residues. CDR3 loop: CASSWWGGDTEAFF. CDR3 nucleotide sequence: TGTGCCAGCAGTTGGTGGGGAGGTGACACTGAAGCTTTCTTT.

At least ten counts were recorded for this clonotype. The chain joins TRBV5-4 to TRBJ2-1, with 9 bases that match TRBD1. The trim removed 3 bases at V and 3 bases at J, leaving 4 bases unmatched. The germline V gene has CDR1 SGHNT and CDR2 YYREEE (reference sequence). The CDR3 has 15 residues. The CDR3 here is CASSYPGQGYNEQFF. CDR3 bases: TGTGCCAGCAGCTATCCGGGACAGGGCTACAATGAGCAGTTCTTC. The variable domain in full, completed from reference TRBV5-4 and TRBJ2-1, reads ETGVTQSPTHLIKTRGQQVTLRCSSQSGHNTVSWYQQALGQGPQFIFQYYREEENGRGNFPPRFSGLQFPNYSSELNVNALELDDSALYLCASSYPGQGYNEQFFGPGTRLTVL.

This clonotype has a handful of counts. CDR3 coding DNA: TGCGCCAGCAGTAACACCGGGACAGAAGCTTTCTTT. This encodes CASSNTGTEAFF. J is TRBJ1-1 and V is TRBV5-1; perhaps TRBD1 as D (6 bases). The CDR3 contains 12 residues. V was shortened by 5 bases and J by 8 bases, with 13 bases between the two germline ends. Germline CDR1 reads SGHRS; CDR2 reads YFSETQ. Looking up the rest from reference TRBV5-1 and TRBJ1-1 gives the full variable domain: KAGVTQTPRYLIKTRGQQVTLSCSPISGHRSVSWYQQTPGQGLQFLFEYFSETQRNKGNFPGRFSGRQFSNSRSEMNVSTLELGDSALYLCASSNTGTEAFFGQGTRLTVV.

This clonotype appeared many times. The chain couples TRBV20-1 to TRBJ1-2; D is perhaps TRBD1 (6 bases). The V end was cut by 0 bases, the J end by 4 bases, with 12 bases between. CDR1 is DFQATT, CDR2 SNEGSKA, per germline (reference sequence). This CDR3 spans 14 amino acids. CDR3 coding DNA: TGCAGTGCTAGAGAGGGCAGGGGTTCCTATGGCTACACCTTC. Translation: CSAREGRGSYGYTF.

There are many counts of this clonotype. This chain links TRBV7-9 with TRBJ2-1; TRBD1 matches 11 bases. CDR1 is SEHNR, CDR2 FQNEAQ, per germline (reference sequence). The CDR3 totals 15 residues. V lost 5 bases to trimming and J lost 6 bases; unmatched junction nucleotides: 6. CDR3 in amino acids: CASSPRDRGVNEQFF. In nucleotides, the CDR3 is TGTGCCAGCAGCCCCCGGGACAGGGGGGTCAATGAGCAGTTCTTC.

This clonotype has ten or more counts. The chain is built from TRBV7-9 and TRBJ1-5; D is undetermined. CDR3 length: 12 amino acids. Trimming left V 5 bases short and J 4 bases short, with 6 bases between. Germline V gives CDR1 SEHNR, CDR2 FQNEAQ (reference sequence). The CDR3 bases are TGTGCCAGCAGCCCACCAAATCAGCCCCAGCATTTT. This translates into CASSPPNQPQHF. Drawing the rest from reference TRBV7-9 and TRBJ1-5, the complete variable domain is DTGVSQNPRHKITKRGQNVTFRCDPISEHNRLYWYRQTLGQGPEFLTYFQNEAQLEKSRLLSDRFSAERPKGSFSTLEIQRTEQGDSAMYLCASSPPNQPQHFGDGTRLSIL.

A few counts support this clonotype. This rearrangement joins TRBV11-2 to TRBJ1-1; 9 nucleotides agree with TRBD1. CDR1 and CDR2 from the germline V gene are SGHAT and FQNNGV. After removal of 5 bases from V and 5 bases from J, the junction contained 12 bases not matched to a gene. The CDR3 is 16 residues long. The CDR3 region has the DNA TGTGCCAGCAGCCCGACAGGGGGAGCCGGCGGGACTGAAGCTTTCTTT. Translating it yields CASSPTGGAGGTEAFF.

Ten or more counts support this clonotype. The chain carries TRBV20-1 and TRBJ1-2, with 10 positions matching TRBD1. The CDR3 extends over 17 amino acids. V lost 0 bases, J lost 3 bases, and 10 bases stayed unmatched. The germline V gene encodes CDR1 DFQATT and CDR2 SNEGSKA (reference sequence). CDR3 amino acids: CSARDRGTGAPDYGYTF. CDR3 DNA: TGCAGTGCTAGAGATCGGGGGACAGGGGCCCCGGACTATGGCTACACCTTC.

This clonotype was found many times. At one boundary the junction diverges from the germline segment, which might be a read error. The rearrangement uses TRBV20-1 and TRBJ2-1; no clear D. This CDR3 contains 12 residues. Per the germline V gene, CDR1 is DFQATT and CDR2 is SNEGSKA (reference sequence). The CDR3 loop reads CSATPSHNEQFF. The CDR3 region has the DNA TGCAGTGCTACCCCCTCCCACAATGAGCAGTTCTTC.